The present entry profiles one T cell receptor beta chain with its context. Its antigen is not yet known. No clone much larger than this one lies a single base away; base qualities are absent. The library was generated by 5' RACE. A second PCR of about 6 to 12 cycles was run with a J-beta primer mix and a sample-barcoded 5' primer. A unique molecular identifier was introduced onto each TCR beta cDNA molecule by a template-switch 5' adaptor carrying 12 random nucleotides. At least 2.5 million CDR3-containing paired-end reads were obtained from each sample. First-strand cDNA was synthesized from all RNA with the Mint cDNA synthesis kit, primed by a TRBC-specific oligonucleotide. All cDNA was treated with uracil-DNA glycosylase and then went through a first 18-cycle PCR with the universal primers M1SS and BC2_uni_R. On the authors' methods: Normalization of each sample was performed by random selection of 1 million high-quality reads, each carrying a distinct molecular identifier. Instead of being binned into consensus sequences, reads with shared molecular identifiers were discarded. CDR3 identification, clonotype clustering and error correction used MiTCR with a Q25 quality threshold and the strictest error-elimination algorithm. Lower-bound total TCR beta diversity was estimated with a nonparametric unseen species model using Euler transformation. TCRdb reanalyzed the raw reads on its own, using fastp at Q25 for trimming and MiXCR for clone calling, and kept in-frame beta chains. Every entry covers one CDR3 protein and lists the most common genes and DNA from its rows. TCRdb, rather than the study authors, made the V and J calls. The sample data list roughly 1.9 million distinct CDR3 sequences, and around 40% of these were observed just once. The ten largest clones add up to approximately 22% of the sample.

The data belong to a study of blood T cells in healthy people across ages (dated by TCRdb to 2015 to 2017). About the study as a whole: Template switching captured roughly one uniquely barcoded TCR beta cDNA molecule per two T cells in model experiments. Using deep sequencing normalized with unique cDNA molecular identifiers, the study measured how TCR beta repertoire diversity changes with age. Four age groups were formed from the donors: young (average about 17 years), middle-aged (approximately 41), aged (62) and long-lived (around 82). Donors of different ages were randomly distributed across sequencing lanes to avoid experimental bias. Two additional independent replicas of 1 million unique cDNA reads from the same blood draw were analyzed for two donors (one aged 18 to 29 and one aged 80 or older). Results and caveats for the whole study, not just this receptor: Conclusive comparison of naive and antigen-experienced compartments was prevented by the profiling of bulk unsorted PBMCs. The CMV infection status of donors was not known, potentially confounding age-related changes in expanded clonotypes. Compared with the aged group, the long-lived group had more naive CD4+ T cells, fewer expanded clones and increased TCR diversity, a pattern suggesting age selection. As age increased, observed TCR beta diversity per million T cells dropped in a roughly linear way, and a significant reduction was already evident by age 40. The percentage of naive T cells measured by flow cytometry correlated strongly with observed TCR beta diversity. Total diversity estimates from one million sequenced T cells were considered lower bounds and underestimates.

CDR1 and CDR2 are drawn from the germline V gene: SQVTM, ANQGSEA. Inclusive of the bounding cysteine and phenylalanine, the CDR3 is 17 residues long. Only the CDR3 region is kept as DNA, spanning 51 bases read in frame from base 1. Systemically healthy Caucasian individuals from Russia, 39 in total and aged roughly 6 to 90 years, were included as donors. Ten milliliters of peripheral blood were drawn from each donor into EDTA-treated Vacutainer tubes. Ficoll-Paque density-gradient centrifugation was used to isolate PBMCs, with at least 7 million per sample. Trizol reagent was used to extract total RNA from the PBMCs, yielding at least 5.5 micrograms per sample. The percentages of naive CD45RAhigh/CD27high T cells were determined by flow cytometry on a PBMC aliquot from every donor.

The source is a human donor in good health. Sequencing was performed on blood. This receptor chain uses TRBV29-1 and TRBJ2-5; perhaps TRBD2 is the D gene, with 5 bases matching. The closer fit of TRBJ2-7 to the DNA end suggests the J call may be wrong. The sequenced DNA is TGCAGCGTCCGGGGTAGGCCGGGGTCCCCCCTTCTTTACGAGCAGTACTTC. It translates as CSVRGRPGSPLLYEQYF.